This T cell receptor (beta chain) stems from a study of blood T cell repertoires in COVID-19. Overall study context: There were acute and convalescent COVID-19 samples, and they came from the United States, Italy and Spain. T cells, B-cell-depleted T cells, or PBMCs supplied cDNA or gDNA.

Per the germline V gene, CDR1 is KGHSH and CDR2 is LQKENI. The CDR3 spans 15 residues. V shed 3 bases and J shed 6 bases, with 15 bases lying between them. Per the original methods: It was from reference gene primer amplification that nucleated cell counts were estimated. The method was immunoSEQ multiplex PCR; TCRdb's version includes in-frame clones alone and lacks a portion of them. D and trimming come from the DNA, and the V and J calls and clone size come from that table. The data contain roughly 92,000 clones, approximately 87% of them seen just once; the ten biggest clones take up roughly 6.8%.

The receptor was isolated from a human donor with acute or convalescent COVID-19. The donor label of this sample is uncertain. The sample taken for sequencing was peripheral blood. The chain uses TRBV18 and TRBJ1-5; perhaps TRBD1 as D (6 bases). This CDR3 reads CASSPETGGGQPQHF. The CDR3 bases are TGTGCCAGCTCACCCGAGACGGGGGGCGGTCAGCCCCAGCATTTT.